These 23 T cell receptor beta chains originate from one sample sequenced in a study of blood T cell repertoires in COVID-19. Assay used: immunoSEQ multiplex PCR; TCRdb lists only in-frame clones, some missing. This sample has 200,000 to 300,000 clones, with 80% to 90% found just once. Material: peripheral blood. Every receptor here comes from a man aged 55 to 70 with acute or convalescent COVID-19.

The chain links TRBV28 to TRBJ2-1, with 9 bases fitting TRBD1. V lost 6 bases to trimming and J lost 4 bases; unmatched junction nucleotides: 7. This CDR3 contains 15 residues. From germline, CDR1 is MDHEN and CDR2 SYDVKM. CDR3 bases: TGTGCCAGCAGAACCGGGACAGGGAAGTACAATGAGCAGTTCTTC. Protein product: CASRTGTGKYNEQFF.

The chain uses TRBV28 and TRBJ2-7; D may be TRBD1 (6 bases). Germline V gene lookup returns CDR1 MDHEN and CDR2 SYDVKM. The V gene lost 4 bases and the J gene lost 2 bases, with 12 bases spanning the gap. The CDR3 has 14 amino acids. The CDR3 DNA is TGTGCCAGCAGTTCCCCAGGGGCCCCCTACGAGCAGTACTTC. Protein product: CASSSPGAPYEQYF.

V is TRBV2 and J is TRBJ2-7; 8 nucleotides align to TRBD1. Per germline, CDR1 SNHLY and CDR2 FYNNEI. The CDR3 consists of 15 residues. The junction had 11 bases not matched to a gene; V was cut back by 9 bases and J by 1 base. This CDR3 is CASQGAGTFSYEQYF. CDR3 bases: TGTGCCAGTCAGGGGGCAGGGACCTTTTCCTACGAGCAGTACTTC.

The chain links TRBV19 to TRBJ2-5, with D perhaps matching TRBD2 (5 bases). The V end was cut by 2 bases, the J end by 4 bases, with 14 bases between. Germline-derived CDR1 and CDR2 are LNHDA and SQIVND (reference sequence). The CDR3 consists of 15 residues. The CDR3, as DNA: TGTGCCAGTAGTATAAAGAGACTACGGCGAGAGACCCAGTACTTC. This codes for CASSIKRLRRETQYF.

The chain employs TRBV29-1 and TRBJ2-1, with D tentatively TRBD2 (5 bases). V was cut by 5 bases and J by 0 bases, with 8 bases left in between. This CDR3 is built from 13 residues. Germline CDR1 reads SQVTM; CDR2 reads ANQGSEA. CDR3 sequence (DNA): TGCAGCGTTCGGGGAAGCTCCTACAATGAGCAGTTCTTC. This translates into CSVRGSSYNEQFF.

CDR3 nucleotides: TGCAGCGTTGTTTGGGGAGATGAAAAACTGTTTTTT. This gives the protein CSVVWGDEKLFF. The V gene is TRBV29-1, the J gene TRBJ1-4; D uncertain. CDR3 length: 12 amino acids. CDR1 and CDR2 (germline): SQVTM, ANQGSEA. V lost 4 bases and J lost 6, with 9 bases in between. The variable domain in full, with the rest retrieved from reference TRBV29-1 and TRBJ1-4, is SAVISQKPSRDICQRGTSLTIQCQVDSQVTMMFWYRQQPGQSLTLIATANQGSEATYESGFVIDKFPISRPNLTFSTLTVSNMSPEDSSIYLCSVVWGDEKLFFGSGTQLSVL.

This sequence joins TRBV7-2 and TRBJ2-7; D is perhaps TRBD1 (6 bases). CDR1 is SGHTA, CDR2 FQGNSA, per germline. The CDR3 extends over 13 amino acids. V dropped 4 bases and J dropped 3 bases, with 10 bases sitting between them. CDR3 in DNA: TGTGCCAGCAGCTCAGGACAGAACTACGAGCAGTACTTC. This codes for CASSSGQNYEQYF.

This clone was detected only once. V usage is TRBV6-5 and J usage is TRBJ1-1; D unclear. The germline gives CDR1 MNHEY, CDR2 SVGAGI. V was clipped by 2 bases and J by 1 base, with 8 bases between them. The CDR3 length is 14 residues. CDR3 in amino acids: CASSYRNRNTEAFF. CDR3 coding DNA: TGTGCCAGCAGTTACAGAAACAGGAACACTGAAGCTTTCTTT.

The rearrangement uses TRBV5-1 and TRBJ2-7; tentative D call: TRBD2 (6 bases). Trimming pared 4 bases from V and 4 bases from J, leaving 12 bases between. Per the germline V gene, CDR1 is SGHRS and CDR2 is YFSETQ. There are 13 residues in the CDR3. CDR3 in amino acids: CASSLGLPYEQYF. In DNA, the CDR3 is TGCGCCAGCAGCCTGGGACTTCCTTACGAGCAGTACTTC.

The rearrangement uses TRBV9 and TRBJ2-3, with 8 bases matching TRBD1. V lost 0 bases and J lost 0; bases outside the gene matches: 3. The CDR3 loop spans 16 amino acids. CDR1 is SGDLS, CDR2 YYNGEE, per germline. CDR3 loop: CASSVGTGPSTDTQYF. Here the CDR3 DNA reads TGTGCCAGCAGCGTAGGGACAGGGCCTAGCACAGATACGCAGTATTTT.

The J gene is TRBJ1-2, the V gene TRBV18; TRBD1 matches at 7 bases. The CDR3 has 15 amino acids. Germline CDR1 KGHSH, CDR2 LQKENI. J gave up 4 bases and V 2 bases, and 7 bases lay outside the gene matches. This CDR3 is CASSPFADRAYGYTF. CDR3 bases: TGTGCCAGCTCACCATTCGCTGACAGGGCCTATGGCTACACCTTC. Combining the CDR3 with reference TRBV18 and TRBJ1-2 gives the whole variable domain NAGVMQNPRHLVRRRGQEARLRCSPMKGHSHVYWYRQLPEEGLKFMVYLQKENIIDESGMPKERFSAEFPKEGPSILRIQQVVRGDSAAYFCASSPFADRAYGYTFGSGTRLTVV.

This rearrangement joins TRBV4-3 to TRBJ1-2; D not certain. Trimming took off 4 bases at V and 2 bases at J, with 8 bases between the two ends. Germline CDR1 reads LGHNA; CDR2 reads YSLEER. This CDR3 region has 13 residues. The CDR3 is CASSPVLNYGYTF. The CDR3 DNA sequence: TGCGCCAGCAGCCCCGTTCTAAACTATGGCTACACCTTC.

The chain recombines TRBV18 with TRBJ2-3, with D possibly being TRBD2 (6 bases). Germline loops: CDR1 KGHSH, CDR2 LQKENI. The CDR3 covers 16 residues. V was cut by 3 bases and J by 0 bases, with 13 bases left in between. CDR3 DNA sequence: TGTGCCAGCTCACCCCTCGGGGGAATCAGCACAGATACGCAGTATTTT. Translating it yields CASSPLGGISTDTQYF.

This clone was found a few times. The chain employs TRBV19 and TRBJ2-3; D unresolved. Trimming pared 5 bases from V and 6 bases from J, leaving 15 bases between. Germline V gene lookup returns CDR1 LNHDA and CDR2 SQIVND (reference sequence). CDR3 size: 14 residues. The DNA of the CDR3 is TGTGCCAGTAGTGCCAGATACCCCGGGGATACGCAGTATTTT. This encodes CASSARYPGDTQYF.

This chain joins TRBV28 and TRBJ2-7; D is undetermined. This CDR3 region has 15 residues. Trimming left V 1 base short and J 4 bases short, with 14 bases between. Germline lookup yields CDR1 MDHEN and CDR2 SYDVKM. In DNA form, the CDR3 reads TGTGCCAGCAGTTTATTTTCTTCTAAACTATACGAGCAGTACTTC. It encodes CASSLFSSKLYEQYF.

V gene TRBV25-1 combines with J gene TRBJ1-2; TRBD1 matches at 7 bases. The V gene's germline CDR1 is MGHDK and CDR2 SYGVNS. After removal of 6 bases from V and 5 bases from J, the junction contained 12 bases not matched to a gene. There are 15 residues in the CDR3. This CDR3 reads CASSGTTGVIYGYTF. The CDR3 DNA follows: TGTGCCAGCAGCGGAACCACAGGGGTGATATATGGCTACACCTTC.

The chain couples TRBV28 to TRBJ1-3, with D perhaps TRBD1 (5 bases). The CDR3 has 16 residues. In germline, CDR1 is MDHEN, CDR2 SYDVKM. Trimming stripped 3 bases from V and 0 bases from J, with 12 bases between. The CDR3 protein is CASSLWTLSSGNTIYF. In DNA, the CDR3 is TGTGCCAGCAGTTTGTGGACATTGAGCTCTGGAAACACCATATATTTT.

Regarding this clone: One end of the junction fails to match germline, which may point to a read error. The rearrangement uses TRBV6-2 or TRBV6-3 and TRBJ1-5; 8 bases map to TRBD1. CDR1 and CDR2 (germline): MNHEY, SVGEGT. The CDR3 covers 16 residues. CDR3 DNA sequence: TGTGCCAGCAGTTACTCGGGGACAGGCTATAATCAACCCCAGCATTTT. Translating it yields CASSYSGTGYNQPQHF.

CDR3 loop: CAISVTQGAPDTEAFF. CDR3 nucleotides: TGTGCCATCAGTGTTACCCAGGGGGCACCTGACACTGAAGCTTTCTTT. This rearrangement joins TRBV10-3 to TRBJ1-1; 8 bases map to TRBD1. CDR1 and CDR2 (germline): ENHRY, SYGVKD. This CDR3 region has 16 residues. Unmatched junction bases numbered 10, after V lost 4 bases and J lost 3 bases.

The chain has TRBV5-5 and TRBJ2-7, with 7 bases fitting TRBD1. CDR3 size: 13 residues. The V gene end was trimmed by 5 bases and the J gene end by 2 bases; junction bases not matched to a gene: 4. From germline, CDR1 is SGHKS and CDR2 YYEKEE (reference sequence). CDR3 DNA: TGTGCCAGCAGTTTCGGACAGGCCTACGAGCAGTACTTC. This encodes CASSFGQAYEQYF.

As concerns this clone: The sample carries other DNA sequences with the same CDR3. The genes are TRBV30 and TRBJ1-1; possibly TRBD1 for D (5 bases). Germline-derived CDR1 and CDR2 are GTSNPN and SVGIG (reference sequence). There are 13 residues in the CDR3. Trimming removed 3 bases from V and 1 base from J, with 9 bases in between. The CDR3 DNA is TGTGCCTGGAGCCCTGGGGCGAACACTGAAGCTTTCTTT. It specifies CAWSPGANTEAFF.

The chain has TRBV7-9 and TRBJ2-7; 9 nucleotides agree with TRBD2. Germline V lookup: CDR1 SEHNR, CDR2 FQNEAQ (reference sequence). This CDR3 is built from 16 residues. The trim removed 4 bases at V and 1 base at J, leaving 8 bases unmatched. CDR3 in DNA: TGTGCCAGCAGCTCCTACCGGCTAGCGGGGTCCTACGAGCAGTACTTC. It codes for CASSSYRLAGSYEQYF.

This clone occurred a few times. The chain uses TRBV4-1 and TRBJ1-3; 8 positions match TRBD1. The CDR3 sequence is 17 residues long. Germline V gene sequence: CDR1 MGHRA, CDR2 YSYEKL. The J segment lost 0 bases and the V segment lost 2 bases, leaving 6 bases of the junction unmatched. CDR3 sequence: CASSQWGQVNSGNTIYF. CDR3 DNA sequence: TGCGCCAGCAGCCAATGGGGACAGGTTAACTCTGGAAACACCATATATTTT.